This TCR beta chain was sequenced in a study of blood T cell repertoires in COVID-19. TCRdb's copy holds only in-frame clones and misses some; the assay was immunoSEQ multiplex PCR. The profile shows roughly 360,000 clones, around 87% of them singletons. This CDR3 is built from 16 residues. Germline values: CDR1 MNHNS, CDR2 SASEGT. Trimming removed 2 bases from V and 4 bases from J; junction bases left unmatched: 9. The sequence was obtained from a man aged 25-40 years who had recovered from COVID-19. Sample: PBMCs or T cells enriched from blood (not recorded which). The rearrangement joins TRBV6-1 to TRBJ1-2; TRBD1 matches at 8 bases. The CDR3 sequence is CASSESPGGRVYGYTF. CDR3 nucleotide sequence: TGTGCCAGCAGTGAATCCCCAGGGGGCCGAGTCTATGGCTACACCTTC.